Listed below are T cell receptor beta chains from one sample, sequenced in a study of T cell responses to AZD1222 COVID-19 vaccine. TCRdb keeps only in-frame clones here, not all; method: immunoSEQ multiplex PCR. The sample holds approximately 130,000 clones, approximately 82% seen once. The sample consisted of peripheral blood, taken 28 days after the second AZD1222 dose. These receptors all stem from an adult who received the AZD1222 COVID-19 vaccine. Both conserved end residues are trimmed from each CDR3.

J | V | CDR3
TRBJ2-2 | TRBV5-1 | ASSTGQGSGELF
TRBJ2-5 | TRBV3-1/TRBV3-2 | ASSQMTSGGTQY
TRBJ1-2 | TRBV4-1 | ASSQLPQDISRGYT
TRBJ1-1 | TRBV11-2 | ASSLGAGYDTEAF
TRBJ1-5 | TRBV27 | ASSLKGGDQPQH
TRBJ1-6 | TRBV11-3 | ASSLRLDSPLH
TRBJ2-3 | TRBV7-2 | ASSLAGGPTDTQY
TRBJ1-2 | TRBV12-3/TRBV12-4 | ASRRDSVYGYT
TRBJ1-2 | TRBV11-2 | ASSSRPKGGYNYGYT
TRBJ1-4 | TRBV3-1/TRBV3-2 | ASSRAGTGVEKLF
TRBJ1-5 | TRBV28 | ASSTRDFWSNQPQH
TRBJ1-2 | TRBV5-1 | ASSLAANYGYT
TRBJ1-1 | TRBV24-1 | ATSDRGPNTEAF
TRBJ2-7 | TRBV5-5 | ASSPGTRPYEQY
TRBJ1-2 | TRBV6-6 | ASSYSTQGDYGYT
TRBJ1-5 | TRBV6-5 | AAGQNNQPQH
TRBJ1-4 | TRBV7-9 | ASSSGPRKGEKLF
TRBJ2-7 | TRBV15 | ATSRRDRGYEQY
TRBJ2-7 | TRBV19 | ASSDGGARSSYEQY
TRBJ2-3 | TRBV4-3 | ASSQERLRARTDTQY
TRBJ2-1 | TRBV7-2 | ASSPTSGLLVNEQF
TRBJ1-1 | TRBV19 | ASSIYGGTEAF
TRBJ1-6 | TRBV12-3/TRBV12-4 | ASSLTTGTLH
TRBJ2-2 | TRBV5-1 | ASSLGETGTAGGELF
TRBJ1-5 | TRBV6-5 | ASSRGSGSNQPQH
TRBJ2-2 | TRBV19 | ASTRGPNTGELF
TRBJ2-1 | TRBV7-9 | ASSLPGAGNEQF
TRBJ2-5 | TRBV5-1 | ASSFTGGETQY
TRBJ2-7 | TRBV28 | ASSLTGASSYEQY
TRBJ2-6 | TRBV7-3 | ASSLMGRASGANVLT
TRBJ1-5 | TRBV19 | ASSPSRPSDQPQH
TRBJ1-1 | TRBV12-2 | ASRTSPGRNTEAF
TRBJ1-5 | TRBV19 | ASTMTGPNQPQH
TRBJ1-6 | TRBV30 | AWSKGLPNSPLH
TRBJ2-3 | TRBV28 | ASSSRQDTQY
TRBJ2-7 | TRBV2 | ASSVNYEQY